Shown below are 23 T cell receptor beta chains from a single sample sequenced in a study of blood T cell repertoires in COVID-19. The table came from immunoSEQ multiplex PCR; TCRdb's copy has only in-frame clones and leaves some out. The table lists 30,000 to 45,000 clones, roughly 89% of them singletons. Sequences were obtained from peripheral blood. Every receptor here comes from a human donor in a cohort sampled during active COVID-19.

The chain recombines TRBV9 with TRBJ2-5; 7 nucleotides line up with TRBD1. Germline V CDR1 and CDR2: SGDLS, YYNGEE. This CDR3 spans 13 amino acids. V lost 3 bases to trimming and J lost 2 bases; unmatched junction nucleotides: 1. In nucleotides, the CDR3 is TGTGCCAGCAGCGACAGGGGACAAGAGACCCAGTACTTC. Encoded protein: CASSDRGQETQYF.

The chain combines TRBV18 with TRBJ2-1; D is unclear. CDR3 size: 12 residues. CDR1 is KGHSH and CDR2 is LQKENI in the germline V gene. Between the trimmed V and J ends, which lost 1 base and 7 bases, there was a span of 5 bases. CDR3 DNA sequence: TGTGCCAGCTCACCACGCCAGAATGAGCAGTTCTTC. This gives the protein CASSPRQNEQFF. The variable domain in full, with the rest retrieved from reference TRBV18 and TRBJ2-1, is NAGVMQNPRHLVRRRGQEARLRCSPMKGHSHVYWYRQLPEEGLKFMVYLQKENIIDESGMPKERFSAEFPKEGPSILRIQQVVRGDSAAYFCASSPRQNEQFFGPGTRLTVL.

This clone has just a few counts. J is TRBJ1-4 and V is TRBV10-1; 7 bases map to TRBD1. Germline V gives CDR1 WNHNN, CDR2 SYGVQD (reference sequence). Trimming cost V 3 bases and J 5 bases; bases outside gene matches: 3. This CDR3 has 14 residues. Here the CDR3 DNA reads TGCGCCAGCAGTGACGGGACAGTAAATGAAAAACTGTTTTTT. It specifies CASSDGTVNEKLFF.

V usage is TRBV7-8 and J usage is TRBJ1-1; D ambiguous. This CDR3 contains 13 residues. Per germline, CDR1 SGHVS and CDR2 FQNEAQ. Between the trimmed V and J ends, which lost 3 bases and 1 base, there was a span of 6 bases. The CDR3 loop reads CASSFQENTEAFF. The DNA for the CDR3 is TGTGCCAGCAGCTTTCAGGAGAACACTGAAGCTTTCTTT.

The V call is TRBV18, the J call TRBJ1-2; TRBD1 aligns across 11 bases. J gave up 8 bases and V 3 bases, and 5 bases lay outside the gene matches. The CDR3 covers 14 residues. CDR1 is KGHSH, CDR2 LQKENI, per germline. CDR3 nucleotides: TGTGCCAGCTCACCCAGGACAGGGGGCGGAGGCTACACCTTC. As protein: CASSPRTGGGGYTF.

The chain uses TRBV19 and TRBJ2-7; possibly TRBD2 for D (5 bases). Germline loops: CDR1 LNHDA, CDR2 SQIVND (reference sequence). This CDR3 has 12 amino acids. Trimming removed 11 bases from V and 3 bases from J, with 14 bases in between. The CDR3 sequence: CASEDGLYEQYF. The CDR3 DNA reads TGTGCCTCCGAGGACGGACTCTACGAGCAGTACTTC. Full variable domain (remainder filled in from reference TRBV19 and TRBJ2-7): DGGITQSPKYLFRKEGQNVTLSCEQNLNHDAMYWYRQDPGQGLRLIYYSQIVNDFQKGDIAEGYSVSREKKESFPLTVTSAQKNPTAFYLCASEDGLYEQYFGPGTRLTVT.

The rearrangement joins TRBV28 to TRBJ2-6, with D possibly being TRBD1 (5 bases). The CDR3 spans 14 residues. V lost 7 bases and J 2 bases, leaving 9 bases between the germline ends. Germline CDR1 is MDHEN and CDR2 is SYDVKM. CDR3 sequence (DNA): TGTGCCAGCATGACGACAGCTGGGGCCAACGTCCTGACTTTC. Its protein product is CASMTTAGANVLTF.

This chain uses TRBV10-1 with TRBJ1-5, with TRBD1 matching over 9 bases. The CDR3 sequence is 14 residues long. In germline, CDR1 is WNHNN, CDR2 SYGVQD (reference sequence). V lost 2 bases and J lost 6; bases outside the gene matches: 2. CDR3 in DNA: TGCGCCAGCAGTGAGAACAGGGGGCTTCAGCCCCAGCATTTT. Translating it yields CASSENRGLQPQHF.

A single count supports this clone. This chain connects TRBV11-2 to TRBJ1-2, with 8 bases identical to TRBD1. Germline V gene data show CDR1 as SGHAT and CDR2 as FQNNGV. V trimming: 4 bases; J trimming: 8 bases; junction bases outside the gene matches: 6. The CDR3 is made up of 13 amino acids. Here the CDR3 reads CASSSTGAGGYTF. The CDR3 nucleotides read TGTGCCAGCAGCTCGACAGGGGCAGGCGGCTACACCTTC.

In its sample, this clone was seen once. This chain links TRBV5-4 with TRBJ1-2; D remains unclear. Between the trimmed V and J ends, which lost 0 bases and 7 bases, there was a span of 13 bases. Germline loops: CDR1 SGHNT, CDR2 YYREEE (reference sequence). This CDR3 comprises 14 residues. In DNA, the CDR3 is TGTGCCAGCAGCTTGGTGTCGGGGTTGGGTGGCTACACCTTC. Protein product: CASSLVSGLGGYTF. The variable domain in full, with the rest retrieved from reference TRBV5-4 and TRBJ1-2, is ETGVTQSPTHLIKTRGQQVTLRCSSQSGHNTVSWYQQALGQGPQFIFQYYREEENGRGNFPPRFSGLQFPNYSSELNVNALELDDSALYLCASSLVSGLGGYTFGSGTRLTVV.

The genes are TRBV6-5 and TRBJ2-7, with 9 bases fitting TRBD2. Trimming removed 8 bases from V and 2 bases from J; junction bases left unmatched: 4. From germline, CDR1 is MNHEY and CDR2 SVGAGI. This CDR3 comprises 13 residues. This CDR3 is CASLQRGAYEQYF. CDR3 in DNA: TGTGCCAGCTTACAGCGGGGGGCCTACGAGCAGTACTTC.

In DNA form, the CDR3 reads TGTGCCAGCAGTTTAGGGGGAGGTCATGGCTACACCTTC. Translation gives CASSLGGGHGYTF. The chain couples TRBV12-3 or TRBV12-4 to TRBJ1-2; D unclear. This CDR3 contains 13 residues. V lost 1 base and J lost 6, with 9 bases in between.

The CDR3: CASSVALDRASGDNEQFF. The CDR3 nucleotides are TGTGCCAGCAGCGTAGCTCTCGATCGGGCTAGCGGGGACAATGAGCAGTTCTTC. The chain carries TRBV9 and TRBJ2-1; TRBD2 matches at 9 bases. Trimming at V came to 0 bases and at J to 5 bases, leaving 12 bases not matched to a gene. This CDR3 has 18 residues. Per the germline V gene, CDR1 is SGDLS and CDR2 is YYNGEE. Using reference TRBV9 and TRBJ2-1 for the parts outside the CDR3, the full variable domain is DSGVTQTPKHLITATGQRVTLRCSPRSGDLSVYWYQQSLDQGLQFLIQYYNGEERAKGNILERFSAQQFPDLHSELNLSSLELGDSALYFCASSVALDRASGDNEQFFGPGTRLTVL.

In this sample, this clone turned up a few times. The CDR3 sequence is CASSFHDRGNTGELFF. In DNA, the CDR3 is TGTGCCAGCAGCTTTCACGACAGGGGGAACACCGGGGAGCTGTTTTTT. This rearrangement joins TRBV5-5 to TRBJ2-2; 8 bases match TRBD1. This CDR3 has 16 residues. CDR1 and CDR2 from the germline V gene are SGHKS and YYEKEE (reference sequence). Trimming took 2 bases from V and 1 from J; bases not matched to a gene: 4.

The gene calls are TRBV5-5 and TRBJ2-5, with 12 bases matching TRBD2. Germline V gives CDR1 SGHKS, CDR2 YYEKEE (reference sequence). V lost 4 bases to trimming and J lost 5 bases; unmatched junction nucleotides: 15. The CDR3 length is 18 residues. Written as DNA, the CDR3 is TGTGCCAGCAGCACGCCGACTAGCGGGGGATCACGGGGGGAGACCCAGTACTTC. Translation gives CASSTPTSGGSRGETQYF.

The count of this clone is one. V is TRBV10-3 and J is TRBJ1-5; the match to TRBD1 covers 8 bases. Per the germline V gene, CDR1 is ENHRY and CDR2 is SYGVKD. This CDR3 spans 14 amino acids. Trimming cost V 2 bases and J 6 bases; bases outside gene matches: 3. The CDR3 region has the DNA TGTGCCATCAGTGAGGGACAGGGACGTCAGCCCCAGCATTTT. Residues: CAISEGQGRQPQHF.

The V and J genes are TRBV5-6 and TRBJ2-5; TRBD2 is a possible D gene (6 bases). The V gene lost 2 bases and the J gene lost 5 bases, with 16 bases spanning the gap. This CDR3 contains 15 residues. Germline V gives CDR1 SGHDT, CDR2 YYEEEE. CDR3 protein: CASSFGGALGETQYF. Here the CDR3 DNA reads TGTGCCAGCAGCTTCGGGGGAGCCCTCGGGGAGACCCAGTACTTC.

This chain's CDR3 is CASSGQSGTHSNYGYTF. CDR3 coding DNA: TGCGCCAGCAGCGGACAGAGCGGGACACACTCTAACTATGGCTACACCTTC. The rearrangement joins TRBV5-1 to TRBJ1-2; TRBD1 might be the D (6 bases). There are 17 residues in the CDR3. Trimming removed 4 bases from V and 0 bases from J, with 19 bases in between. Germline values: CDR1 SGHRS, CDR2 YFSETQ.

This chain joins TRBV9 and TRBJ1-1; tentatively, D is TRBD1 (6 bases). Germline lookup yields CDR1 SGDLS and CDR2 YYNGEE. This CDR3 spans 15 amino acids. V gave up 3 bases and J gave up 0 bases, with 12 bases separating them. CDR3 in amino acids: CASSARGGLNTEAFF. The CDR3 bases are TGTGCCAGCAGCGCAAGGGGGGGGCTGAACACTGAAGCTTTCTTT.

The V call is TRBV29-1, the J call TRBJ1-4; 7 bases are shared with TRBD1. V was pared by 6 bases and J by 7 bases, with 8 bases of the junction left unmatched. The CDR3 sequence is 13 residues long. Germline-derived CDR1 and CDR2 are SQVTM and ANQGSEA. CDR3 sequence: CSVLDRQGEKLFF. The CDR3, as DNA: TGCAGCGTCCTGGACAGGCAAGGTGAAAAACTGTTTTTT.

This clone was observed a single time. V is TRBV19 and J is TRBJ1-6; 7 nucleotides match TRBD1. J was trimmed by 13 bases and V by 5 bases; bases with no gene match: 17. The CDR3 has 16 amino acids. The germline CDR1 and CDR2 sequences are LNHDA and SQIVND (reference sequence). The CDR3 is CASSPLGQQSPSPLHF. CDR3 bases: TGTGCCAGTAGTCCTCTGGGACAGCAATCTCCTTCGCCCCTCCACTTT.

This clone came up a few times. The chain carries TRBV30 and TRBJ2-3, with 10 bases lining up with TRBD2. The CDR3 extends over 13 amino acids. Germline V CDR1 and CDR2: GTSNPN, SVGIG (reference sequence). The J segment lost 1 base and the V segment lost 5 bases, leaving 0 bases of the junction unmatched. The CDR3 region has the DNA TGTGCCTGGGGACTAGCGGGCACAGATACGCAGTATTTT. Encoded protein: CAWGLAGTDTQYF.

V usage is TRBV5-4 and J usage is TRBJ1-2, with TRBD1 matching over 7 bases. Germline V lookup: CDR1 SGHNT, CDR2 YYREEE (reference sequence). The CDR3 sequence is 13 residues long. With V trimmed by 4 bases and J by 4 bases, 4 bases remained unmatched. The CDR3 nucleotides read TGTGCCAGCAGCCCGGACAGGAGCTATGGCTACACCTTC. Encoded protein: CASSPDRSYGYTF.